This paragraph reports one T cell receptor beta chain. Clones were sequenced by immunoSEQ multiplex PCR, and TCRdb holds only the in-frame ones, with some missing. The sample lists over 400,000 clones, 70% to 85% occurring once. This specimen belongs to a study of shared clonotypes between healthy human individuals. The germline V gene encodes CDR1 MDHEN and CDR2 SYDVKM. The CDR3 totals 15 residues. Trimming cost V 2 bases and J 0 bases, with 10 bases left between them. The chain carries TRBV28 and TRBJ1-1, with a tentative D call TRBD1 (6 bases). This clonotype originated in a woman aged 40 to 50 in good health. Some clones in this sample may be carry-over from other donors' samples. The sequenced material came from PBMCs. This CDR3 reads CASSLPTGLNTEAFF. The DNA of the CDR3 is TGTGCCAGCAGTTTACCTACAGGGTTGAACACTGAAGCTTTCTTT.